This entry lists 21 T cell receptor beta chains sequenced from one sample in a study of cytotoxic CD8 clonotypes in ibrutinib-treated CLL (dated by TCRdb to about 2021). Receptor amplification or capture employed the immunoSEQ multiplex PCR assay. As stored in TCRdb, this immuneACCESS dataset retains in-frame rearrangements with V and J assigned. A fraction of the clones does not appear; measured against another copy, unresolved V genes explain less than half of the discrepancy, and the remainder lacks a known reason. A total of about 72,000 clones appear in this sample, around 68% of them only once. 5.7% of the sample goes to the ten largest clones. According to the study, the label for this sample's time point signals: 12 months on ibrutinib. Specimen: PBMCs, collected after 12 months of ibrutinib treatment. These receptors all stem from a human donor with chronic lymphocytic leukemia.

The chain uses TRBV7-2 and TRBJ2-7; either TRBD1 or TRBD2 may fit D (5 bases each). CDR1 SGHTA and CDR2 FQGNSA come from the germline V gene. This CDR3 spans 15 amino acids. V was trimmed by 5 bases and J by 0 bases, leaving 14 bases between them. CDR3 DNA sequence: TGTGCCAGCAGCCCCGGATGGGGGAACTCCTACGAGCAGTACTTC. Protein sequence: CASSPGWGNSYEQYF.

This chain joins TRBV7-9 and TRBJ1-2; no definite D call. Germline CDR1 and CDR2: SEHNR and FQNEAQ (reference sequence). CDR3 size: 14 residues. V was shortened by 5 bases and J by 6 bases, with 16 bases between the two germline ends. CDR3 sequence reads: CASSLGPGRDGYTF. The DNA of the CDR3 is TGTGCCAGCAGCCTCGGACCCGGCCGGGATGGCTACACCTTC.

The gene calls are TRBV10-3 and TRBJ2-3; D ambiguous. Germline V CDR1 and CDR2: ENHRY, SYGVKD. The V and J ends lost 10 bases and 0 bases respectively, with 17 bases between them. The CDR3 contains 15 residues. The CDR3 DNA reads TGTGCCACCCTACCTCCGACCGATAGCACAGATACGCAGTATTTT. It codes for CATLPPTDSTDTQYF.

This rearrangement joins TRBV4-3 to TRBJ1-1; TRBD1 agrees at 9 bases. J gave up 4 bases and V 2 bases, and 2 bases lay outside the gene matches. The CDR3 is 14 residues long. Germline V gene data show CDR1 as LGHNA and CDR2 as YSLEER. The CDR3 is CASSQTGGVTEAFF. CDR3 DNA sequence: TGCGCCAGCAGCCAAACAGGGGGCGTCACTGAAGCTTTCTTT.

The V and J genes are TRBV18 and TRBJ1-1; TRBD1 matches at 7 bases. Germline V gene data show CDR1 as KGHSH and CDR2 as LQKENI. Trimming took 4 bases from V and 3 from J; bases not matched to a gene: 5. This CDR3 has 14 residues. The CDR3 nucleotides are TGTGCCAGCTCACTAGGGGGCTTGTACACTGAAGCTTTCTTT. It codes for CASSLGGLYTEAFF.

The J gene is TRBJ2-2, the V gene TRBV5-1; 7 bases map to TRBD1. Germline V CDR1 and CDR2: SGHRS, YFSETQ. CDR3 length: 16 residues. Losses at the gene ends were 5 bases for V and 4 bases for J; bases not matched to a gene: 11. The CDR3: CASRANSGQLTGELFF. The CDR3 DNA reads TGCGCCAGCAGGGCAAATTCGGGACAGCTCACCGGGGAGCTGTTTTTT. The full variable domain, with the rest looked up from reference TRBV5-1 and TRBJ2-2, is KAGVTQTPRYLIKTRGQQVTLSCSPISGHRSVSWYQQTPGQGLQFLFEYFSETQRNKGNFPGRFSGRQFSNSRSEMNVSTLELGDSALYLCASRANSGQLTGELFFGEGSRLTVL.

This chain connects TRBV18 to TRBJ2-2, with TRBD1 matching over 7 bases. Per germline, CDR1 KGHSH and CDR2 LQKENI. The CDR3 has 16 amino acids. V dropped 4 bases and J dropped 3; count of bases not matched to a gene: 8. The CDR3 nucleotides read TGTGCCAGCTCACAGGGACAGCCGGTGGACACCGGGGAGCTGTTTTTT. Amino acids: CASSQGQPVDTGELFF.

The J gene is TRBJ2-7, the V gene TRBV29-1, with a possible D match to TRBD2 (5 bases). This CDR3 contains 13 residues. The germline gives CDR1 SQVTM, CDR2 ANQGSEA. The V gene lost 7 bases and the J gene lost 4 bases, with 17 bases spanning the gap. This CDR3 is CSALGPGEYEQYF. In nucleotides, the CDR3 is TGCAGCGCCTTGGGCCCCGGGGAGTACGAGCAGTACTTC.

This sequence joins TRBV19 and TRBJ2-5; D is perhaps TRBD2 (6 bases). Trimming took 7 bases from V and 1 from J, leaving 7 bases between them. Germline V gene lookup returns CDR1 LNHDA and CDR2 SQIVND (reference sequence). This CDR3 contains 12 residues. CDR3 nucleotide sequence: TGTGCCAGTATGGGGGGCCAAGAGACCCAGTACTTC. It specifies CASMGGQETQYF.

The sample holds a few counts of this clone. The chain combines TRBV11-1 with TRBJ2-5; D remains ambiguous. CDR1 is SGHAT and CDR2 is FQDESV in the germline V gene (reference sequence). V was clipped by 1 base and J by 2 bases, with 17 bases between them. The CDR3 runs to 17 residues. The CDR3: CASSLGLFGRRQETQYF. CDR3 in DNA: TGTGCCAGCAGCTTAGGGTTATTTGGGCGTCGGCAAGAGACCCAGTACTTC.

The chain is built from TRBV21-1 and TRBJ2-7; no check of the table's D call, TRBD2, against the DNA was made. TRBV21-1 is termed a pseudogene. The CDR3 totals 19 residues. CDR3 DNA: TGTGCCAGCAGCAAGGGGGAACTTCCGGGACTAGCGTTGCCCTACGAGCAGTACTTC. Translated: CASSKGELPGLALPYEQYF.

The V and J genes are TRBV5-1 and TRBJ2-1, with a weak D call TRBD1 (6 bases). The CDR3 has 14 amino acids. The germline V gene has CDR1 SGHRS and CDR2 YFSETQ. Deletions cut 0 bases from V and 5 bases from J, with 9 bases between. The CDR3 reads CASSLDRANNEQFF. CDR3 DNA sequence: TGCGCCAGCAGCTTGGACAGGGCAAACAATGAGCAGTTCTTC.

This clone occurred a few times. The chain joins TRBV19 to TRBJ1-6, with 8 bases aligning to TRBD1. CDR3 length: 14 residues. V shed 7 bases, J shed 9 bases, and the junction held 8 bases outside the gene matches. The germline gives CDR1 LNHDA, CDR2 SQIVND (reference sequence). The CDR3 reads CASTETGESSPLHF. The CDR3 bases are TGTGCCAGTACCGAGACAGGGGAGAGTTCACCCCTCCACTTT. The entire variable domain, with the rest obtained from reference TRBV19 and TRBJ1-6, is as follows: DGGITQSPKYLFRKEGQNVTLSCEQNLNHDAMYWYRQDPGQGLRLIYYSQIVNDFQKGDIAEGYSVSREKKESFPLTVTSAQKNPTAFYLCASTETGESSPLHFGNGTRLTVT.

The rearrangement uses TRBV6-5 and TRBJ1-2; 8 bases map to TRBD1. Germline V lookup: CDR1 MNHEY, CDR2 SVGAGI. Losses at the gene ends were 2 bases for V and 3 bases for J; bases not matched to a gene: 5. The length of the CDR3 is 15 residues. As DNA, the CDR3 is TGTGCCAGCAGTTACACGGGACAGGCCGACTATGGCTACACCTTC. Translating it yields CASSYTGQADYGYTF.

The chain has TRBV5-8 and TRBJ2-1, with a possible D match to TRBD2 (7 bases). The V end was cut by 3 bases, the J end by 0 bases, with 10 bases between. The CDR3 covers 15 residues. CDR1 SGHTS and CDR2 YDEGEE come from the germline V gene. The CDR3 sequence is CASSSGGYSYNEQFF. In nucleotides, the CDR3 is TGTGCCAGCAGCTCGGGGGGCTACTCCTACAATGAGCAGTTCTTC.

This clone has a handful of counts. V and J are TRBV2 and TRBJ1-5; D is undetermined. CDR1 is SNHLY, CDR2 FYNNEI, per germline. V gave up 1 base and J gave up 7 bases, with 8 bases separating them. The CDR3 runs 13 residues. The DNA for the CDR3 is TGTGCCAGCAGTGAAGGCCAAAGGCAGCCCCAGCATTTT. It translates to CASSEGQRQPQHF.

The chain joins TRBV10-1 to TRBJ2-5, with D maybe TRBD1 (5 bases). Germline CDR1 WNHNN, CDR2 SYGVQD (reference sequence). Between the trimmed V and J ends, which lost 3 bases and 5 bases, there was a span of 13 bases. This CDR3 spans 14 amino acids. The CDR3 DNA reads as TGCGCCAGCAGTGAAGTCAGGGAAGCGGAGACCCAGTACTTC. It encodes CASSEVREAETQYF.

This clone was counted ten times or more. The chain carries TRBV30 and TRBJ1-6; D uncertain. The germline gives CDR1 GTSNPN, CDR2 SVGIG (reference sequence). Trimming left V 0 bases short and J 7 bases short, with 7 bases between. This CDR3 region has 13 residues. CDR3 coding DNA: TGTGCCTGGAGTGTACCTGGAAATTCACCCCTCCACTTT. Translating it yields CAWSVPGNSPLHF.

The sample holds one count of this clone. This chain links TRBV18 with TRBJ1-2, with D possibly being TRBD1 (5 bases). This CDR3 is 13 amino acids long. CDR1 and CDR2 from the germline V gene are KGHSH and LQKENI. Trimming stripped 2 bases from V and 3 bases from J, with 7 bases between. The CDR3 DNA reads TGTGCCAGCTCACCAGAGGGGCACTATGGCTACACCTTC. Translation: CASSPEGHYGYTF.

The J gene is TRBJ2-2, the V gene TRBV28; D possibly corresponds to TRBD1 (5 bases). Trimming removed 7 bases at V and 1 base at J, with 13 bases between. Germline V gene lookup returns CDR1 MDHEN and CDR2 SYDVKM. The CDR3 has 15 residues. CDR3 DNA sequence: TGTGCCAGCATCATGGCAGGGCAGAACACCGGGGAGCTGTTTTTT. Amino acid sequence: CASIMAGQNTGELFF.

The CDR3 is CAWTPGPTEAFF. Here the CDR3 DNA reads TGTGCCTGGACCCCAGGACCCACTGAAGCTTTCTTT. The chain has TRBV30 and TRBJ1-1; D unresolved. CDR1 is GTSNPN and CDR2 is SVGIG in the germline V gene (reference sequence). This CDR3 spans 12 amino acids. V was clipped by 4 bases and J by 4 bases, with 10 bases between them.